Sequencing of this T cell receptor beta chain was carried out in a study of early T cells in non-severe SARS-CoV-2 infection. General study results and limits: Private and CD4 specificities were missed by VDJdb matching, skewed to anti-spike CD8.

This clonotype was observed a handful of times. Antigen specificity is unknown. Researchers attached unique molecular identifiers to individual cDNA molecules. Using its own MiXCR run on the 5' RACE reads, TCRdb lists one record per CDR3 protein. The sample contains around 67,000 distinct CDR3 sequences, 11% of which appear only once. CDR3 length equals 15 residues. Germline loops: CDR1 SGHRS, CDR2 YFSETQ. Trimming shortened V by 1 base and J by 4 bases, and 12 bases separated the two germline ends. This TCR was recovered from an adult who was a healthcare worker with PCR-confirmed SARS-CoV-2 infection or an uninfected control (not recorded which). Material: whole blood. V is TRBV5-1 and J is TRBJ2-1; D is perhaps TRBD1 or TRBD2 (5 bases each). The CDR3 DNA follows: TGCGCCAGCAGCTTGAATCAGGGAGAGTACAATGAGCAGTTCTTC. Residues: CASSLNQGEYNEQFF.